This passage covers 5 T cell receptor beta chains from one sample sequenced in a study of cytomegalovirus exposure and HLA in healthy donors. The PCR employed 60 Vbeta primers together with 13 Jbeta primers. Repertoires were generated with immunoSEQ multiplex PCR, while TCRdb's copy carries only in-frame clones and drops some. The sample holds 60,000 to 75,000 clones, about 84% seen once. Sequenced input: PBMCs. The receptors were sampled from a man between 18 and 29 years old in good health and CMV-seropositive.

The chain has TRBV6-1 and TRBJ2-1; D is possibly TRBD1 (5 bases). CDR3 length equals 17 residues. CDR1 and CDR2 from the germline V gene are MNHNS and SASEGT. Trimming took off 1 base at V and 0 bases at J, with 13 bases between the two ends. The CDR3 nucleotides read TGTGCCAGCAGTGAAGGGGGCTACCTAAGCTCCTACAATGAGCAGTTCTTC. Residues: CASSEGGYLSSYNEQFF.

J is TRBJ1-4 and V is TRBV2, with a weak D call TRBD1 (6 bases). This CDR3 contains 14 residues. Germline loops: CDR1 SNHLY, CDR2 FYNNEI. The ends were cut back, 6 bases at V and 4 bases at J, with 12 bases in the middle. The CDR3 is CASRSGQHNEKLFF. CDR3 DNA: TGTGCCAGCAGGTCCGGACAGCATAATGAAAAACTGTTTTTT.

The rearrangement links TRBV5-4 to TRBJ2-1, with 11 bases matching TRBD2. In germline, CDR1 is SGHNT, CDR2 YYREEE (reference sequence). The CDR3 is 15 residues long. The junction had 6 bases not matched to a gene; V was cut back by 3 bases and J by 7 bases. CDR3 bases: TGTGCCAGCAGCTATGGCGCTAGCGGGGGGAATGAGCAGTTCTTC. This sequence encodes CASSYGASGGNEQFF.

The chain carries TRBV6-5 and TRBJ2-7; D perhaps matches TRBD2 (5 bases). In germline, CDR1 is MNHEY, CDR2 SVGAGI. Trimming pared 8 bases from V and 4 bases from J, leaving 21 bases between. CDR3 length: 15 amino acids. The CDR3 region has the DNA TGTGCCAGCGGGAGAATGGTCGATCTGGCTTACGAGCAGTACTTC. Encoded protein: CASGRMVDLAYEQYF.

The rearrangement joins TRBV7-9 to TRBJ2-5; 7 bases are shared with TRBD2. The CDR3 consists of 12 residues. From germline, CDR1 is SEHNR and CDR2 FQNEAQ (reference sequence). Unmatched junction bases numbered 3, after V lost 1 base and J lost 10 bases. CDR3 region: CASSLEGGDQYF. CDR3 nucleotides: TGTGCCAGCAGCTTAGAGGGAGGGGACCAGTACTTC. The variable domain in full, completed from reference TRBV7-9 and TRBJ2-5, reads DTGVSQNPRHKITKRGQNVTFRCDPISEHNRLYWYRQTLGQGPEFLTYFQNEAQLEKSRLLSDRFSAERPKGSFSTLEIQRTEQGDSAMYLCASSLEGGDQYFGPGTRLLVL.